The next 17 T cell receptor beta chains were all read from a single sample in a study of blood T cell repertoires in COVID-19. Repertoires were generated with immunoSEQ multiplex PCR, while TCRdb's copy carries only in-frame clones and drops some. The sample consists of over 200,000 clones, roughly 87% of them appearing once. Sequenced: peripheral blood. These receptor sequences come from a woman aged 30 to 39 with acute or convalescent COVID-19.

The V call is TRBV5-1, the J call TRBJ2-2, with D perhaps TRBD1 (6 bases). The CDR3 sequence is 16 residues long. Per the germline V gene, CDR1 is SGHRS and CDR2 is YFSETQ. The V and J ends lost 4 bases and 1 base respectively, with 14 bases between them. In DNA form, the CDR3 reads TGCGCCAGCAGCCCAGACCCGACAGGGAACACCGGGGAGCTGTTTTTT. Translated, it gives CASSPDPTGNTGELFF. Using reference TRBV5-1 and TRBJ2-2 for the parts outside the CDR3, the full variable domain is KAGVTQTPRYLIKTRGQQVTLSCSPISGHRSVSWYQQTPGQGLQFLFEYFSETQRNKGNFPGRFSGRQFSNSRSEMNVSTLELGDSALYLCASSPDPTGNTGELFFGEGSRLTVL.

CDR3 residues: CASSQEAYEQYF. CDR3 nucleotides: TGTGCCAGTAGCCAAGAGGCCTACGAGCAGTACTTC. The genes are TRBV19 and TRBJ2-7; no clear D. The CDR3 sequence is 12 residues long. Germline V gene sequence: CDR1 LNHDA, CDR2 SQIVND (reference sequence). Trimming cost V 6 bases and J 2 bases, with 8 bases left between them.

The chain recombines TRBV25-1 with TRBJ1-2, with a possible D match to TRBD1 (6 bases). This CDR3 has 15 amino acids. V was shortened by 1 base and J by 3 bases, with 12 bases between the two germline ends. In germline, CDR1 is MGHDK, CDR2 SYGVNS. The CDR3 DNA reads TGTGCCAGCAGTGAATTGGGGGCCCGCGACTATGGCTACACCTTC. This translates into CASSELGARDYGYTF.

The rearrangement links TRBV11-3 to TRBJ1-1, with 9 bases matching TRBD1. Trimming at V came to 1 base and at J to 4 bases, leaving 10 bases not matched to a gene. This CDR3 has 17 amino acids. The germline V gene encodes CDR1 SGHNT and CDR2 YENEEA. CDR3 DNA sequence: TGTGCCAGCAGCTTAGGCGGGACAGGGAGAATCGGCACTGAAGCTTTCTTT. As protein: CASSLGGTGRIGTEAFF. The variable domain in full, with the rest retrieved from reference TRBV11-3 and TRBJ1-1, is EAGVVQSPRYKIIEKKQPVAFWCNPISGHNTLYWYLQNLGQGPELLIRYENEEAVDDSQLPKDRFSAERLKGVDSTLKIQPAELGDSAVYLCASSLGGTGRIGTEAFFGQGTRLTVV.

V gene TRBV7-2 combines with J gene TRBJ2-5, with 12 bases aligning to TRBD2. The CDR3 contains 16 residues. V lost 2 bases, J lost 4 bases, and 5 bases stayed unmatched. CDR1 is SGHTA, CDR2 FQGNSA, per germline. The CDR3 sequence is CASSLSSGRALETQYF. For the CDR3, the DNA is TGTGCCAGCAGCTTATCTAGCGGGAGGGCCCTAGAGACCCAGTACTTC. The entire variable domain, with the rest obtained from reference TRBV7-2 and TRBJ2-5, is as follows: GAGVSQSPSNKVTEKGKDVELRCDPISGHTALYWYRQSLGQGLEFLIYFQGNSAPDKSGLPSDRFSAERTGGSVSTLTIQRTQQEDSAVYLCASSLSSGRALETQYFGPGTRLLVL.

This clone appeared once. This chain uses TRBV5-1 with TRBJ1-4; D gene unclear. Germline assignment: CDR1 SGHRS and CDR2 YFSETQ. Trimming took 3 bases from V and 3 from J, leaving 9 bases between them. There are 14 residues in the CDR3. The DNA of the CDR3 is TGCGCCAGCAGCTCGGCAGGTCCTAATGAAAAACTGTTTTTT. Translated, it gives CASSSAGPNEKLFF.

The chain has TRBV9 and TRBJ1-6; D remains unclear. V was cut by 4 bases and J by 7 bases, with 15 bases left in between. This CDR3 spans 15 amino acids. Germline assignment: CDR1 SGDLS and CDR2 YYNGEE. CDR3 nucleotides: TGTGCCAGCAGCCCCGAAGGAGGTGCGAATTCACCCCTCCACTTT. Translating gives CASSPEGGANSPLHF. The whole variable domain, filled in from reference TRBV9 and TRBJ1-6, reads DSGVTQTPKHLITATGQRVTLRCSPRSGDLSVYWYQQSLDQGLQFLIQYYNGEERAKGNILERFSAQQFPDLHSELNLSSLELGDSALYFCASSPEGGANSPLHFGNGTRLTVT.

V usage is TRBV13 and J usage is TRBJ2-3, with a possible D match to TRBD2 (6 bases). The CDR3 sequence is 15 residues long. The ends were cut back, 6 bases at V and 2 bases at J, with 15 bases in the middle. Germline V CDR1 and CDR2: PRHDT, FYEKMQ (reference sequence). In DNA, the CDR3 is TGTGCCAGCAGTTACCGACTAGACTACACAGATACGCAGTATTTT. The encoded protein is CASSYRLDYTDTQYF. The entire variable domain, with the rest obtained from reference TRBV13 and TRBJ2-3, is as follows: AAGVIQSPRHLIKEKRETATLKCYPIPRHDTVYWYQQGPGQDPQFLISFYEKMQSDKGSIPDRFSAQQFSDYHSELNMSSLELGDSALYFCASSYRLDYTDTQYFGPGTRLTVL.

The rearrangement uses TRBV29-1 and TRBJ2-1; D perhaps matches TRBD2 (6 bases). This CDR3 is 16 amino acids long. V was trimmed by 4 bases and J by 4 bases, leaving 20 bases between them. Per the germline V gene, CDR1 is SQVTM and CDR2 is ANQGSEA. CDR3 loop: CSVGGRPGLDYNEQFF. For the CDR3, the DNA is TGCAGCGTTGGGGGGAGGCCCGGACTTGATTACAATGAGCAGTTCTTC.

The rearrangement joins TRBV27 to TRBJ2-5; 9 positions match TRBD2. V dropped 7 bases and J dropped 9; count of bases not matched to a gene: 15. CDR1 and CDR2 (germline): MNHEY, SMNVEV (reference sequence). The CDR3 contains 15 residues. This CDR3 is CASTPAGGPPSAQYF. In DNA, the CDR3 is TGTGCCAGCACTCCGGCGGGGGGGCCCCCCTCGGCCCAGTACTTC.

The chain employs TRBV5-4 and TRBJ2-7; tentatively, D is TRBD1 (6 bases). V dropped 2 bases and J dropped 6 bases, with 6 bases sitting between them. Germline V gene sequence: CDR1 SGHNT, CDR2 YYREEE (reference sequence). This CDR3 has 11 amino acids. CDR3 in amino acids: CASSLGGEQYF. CDR3 bases: TGTGCCAGCAGCTTAGGGGGCGAGCAGTACTTC.

The chain recombines TRBV5-4 with TRBJ2-4; TRBD2 might be the D (6 bases). The germline CDR1 and CDR2 sequences are SGHNT and YYREEE (reference sequence). The V end was cut by 0 bases, the J end by 7 bases, with 14 bases between. The length of the CDR3 is 15 residues. Written as DNA, the CDR3 is TGTGCCAGCAGCTTGGCCGGCGGGGCACGGAACATTCAGTACTTC. Its protein product is CASSLAGGARNIQYF.

This rearrangement joins TRBV25-1 to TRBJ2-1; TRBD2 matches at 7 bases. Trimming took 4 bases from V and 8 from J; bases not matched to a gene: 5. The CDR3 totals 13 residues. From germline, CDR1 is MGHDK and CDR2 SYGVNS. CDR3 amino acids: CASSGEREDEQFF. CDR3 coding DNA: TGTGCCAGCAGTGGGGAGCGGGAAGATGAGCAGTTCTTC.

This clone has a handful of counts. The genes are TRBV5-1 and TRBJ2-1, with TRBD2 matching over 8 bases. The CDR3 runs to 19 residues. Germline CDR1 is SGHRS and CDR2 is YFSETQ. Trimming took 4 bases from V and 0 from J; bases not matched to a gene: 15. The CDR3 reads CASSATLRTSMSSYNEQFF. The CDR3 DNA reads TGCGCCAGCAGCGCCACTTTAAGGACTAGCATGAGCTCCTACAATGAGCAGTTCTTC.

The chain carries TRBV3-1 (or the pseudogene TRBV3-2) and TRBJ2-7; D not certain. Germline V gene lookup returns CDR1 LGHDT and CDR2 YNNKEL (reference sequence). V was clipped by 1 base and J by 2 bases, with 12 bases between them. This CDR3 is 15 amino acids long. The CDR3: CASSQAGRPPYEQYF. DNA for the CDR3: TGTGCCAGCAGCCAAGCTGGCAGGCCTCCCTACGAGCAGTACTTC.

V is TRBV5-6 and J is TRBJ2-7, with TRBD1 as a possible D gene (6 bases). The CDR3 runs to 14 residues. The V gene's germline CDR1 is SGHDT and CDR2 YYEEEE. With 0 bases removed from V and 3 bases from J, the gap between germline ends came to 10 bases. The CDR3 sequence is CASSLAGTRYEQYF. The CDR3 coding sequence is TGTGCCAGCAGCTTGGCCGGGACACGCTACGAGCAGTACTTC.

This rearrangement joins TRBV5-1 to TRBJ2-7, with 10 bases aligning to TRBD1. V lost 1 base to trimming and J lost 2 bases; unmatched junction nucleotides: 3. The CDR3 is 15 residues long. Germline CDR1 and CDR2: SGHRS and YFSETQ. In nucleotides, the CDR3 is TGCGCCAGCAGCTTGACCGGGACAGGGGCCTACGAGCAGTACTTC. Its translation: CASSLTGTGAYEQYF.